This TCR beta chain appears in the sequencing data of a study of blood T cell repertoires in COVID-19. V was pared by 6 bases and J by 5 bases, with 13 bases between. The length of the CDR3 is 13 residues. Germline CDR1 and CDR2: MNHNY and SVGAGI (reference sequence). The Seattle patients, enrolled during active infection, were followed longitudinally. Here immunoSEQ multiplex PCR was the method, and the copy in TCRdb shows in-frame clones only, minus some. The sample comprises roughly 130,000 clones, more than 90% of which are singletons, and less than 5% rests with the top ten. This receptor was taken from a man aged 55 to 70 with COVID-19, enrolled during active disease. V is TRBV6-6 and J is TRBJ2-5; D is uncertain. The sequencing input was peripheral blood. The CDR3: CASRSPQVETQYF. Here the CDR3 DNA reads TGTGCCAGCAGGAGCCCGCAGGTGGAGACCCAGTACTTC.